One sample yielded the 5 T cell receptor beta chains listed below, sequenced in a study of blood T cell repertoires in COVID-19. Repertoires were generated with immunoSEQ multiplex PCR, while TCRdb's copy carries only in-frame clones and drops some. Of about 240,000 clones in the sample, about 80% were seen once. Sequencing input: peripheral blood. The receptors here all came from a man aged 30 to 39 who had recovered from COVID-19.

The rearrangement joins TRBV5-6 to TRBJ2-3; tentative D call: TRBD1 (6 bases). The CDR3 covers 17 residues. Germline CDR1 SGHDT, CDR2 YYEEEE. Trimming left V 2 bases short and J 1 base short, with 17 bases between. The CDR3 is CASSFSGGAGGTDTQYF. The CDR3 region has the DNA TGTGCCAGCAGCTTTAGTGGGGGCGCAGGGGGCACAGATACGCAGTATTTT.

The gene calls are TRBV4-1 and TRBJ2-5, with 8 positions matching TRBD2. The CDR3 is 16 residues long. The V gene end was trimmed by 4 bases and the J gene end by 4 bases; junction bases not matched to a gene: 11. Germline V gene lookup returns CDR1 MGHRA and CDR2 YSYEKL. DNA for the CDR3: TGCGCCAGCAGCCGAAACGGGGGGGCCAAGGGAGAGACCCAGTACTTC. Protein sequence: CASSRNGGAKGETQYF.

The chain carries TRBV12-3 or TRBV12-4 and TRBJ1-4; maybe TRBD1 (6 bases). Trimming cost V 7 bases and J 4 bases, with 10 bases left between them. The CDR3 length is 13 residues. CDR3: CASTDRINEKLFF. CDR3 sequence (DNA): TGTGCCAGCACGGACAGAATTAATGAAAAACTGTTTTTT.

V and J are TRBV6-5 and TRBJ1-2, with 11 bases that match TRBD1. V was pared by 8 bases and J by 6 bases, with 8 bases of the junction left unmatched. CDR3 size: 14 residues. From germline, CDR1 is MNHEY and CDR2 SVGAGI. The CDR3 bases are TGTGCCAGCGAAGAAGGACAGGGGGCGGATGGCTACACCTTC. Protein: CASEEGQGADGYTF.

This clone appeared a single time. The CDR3 DNA reads as TGTGCCAGCAGTTCACTGGACAGAATCCAAGAGACCCAGTACTTC. Translated: CASSSLDRIQETQYF. The genes are TRBV28 and TRBJ2-5, with D possibly matching TRBD1 (6 bases). Trimming took off 4 bases at V and 1 base at J, with 13 bases between the two ends. Germline loops: CDR1 MDHEN, CDR2 SYDVKM. The CDR3 consists of 15 residues.